This T cell receptor beta chain is drawn from a study of blood T cell repertoires in COVID-19. Overall study: Both acute and convalescent COVID-19 samples were obtained from the United States, Italy and Spain.

Trimming removed 0 bases from V and 10 bases from J, with 12 bases in between. CDR1 is LGHNA, CDR2 YNFKEQ, per germline. The CDR3 is 13 amino acids. In the authors' methods: Counts of nucleated cells, estimated from reference gene primer amplification, were obtained. Here immunoSEQ multiplex PCR was the method, and the copy in TCRdb shows in-frame clones only, minus some. V, J and clone size are those of that table, while D and trimming were read from the DNA. This sample has approximately 300,000 clones, with around 84% found just once. Participants were placed into cohorts based on the clinical history they reported. Contact with a PCR-confirmed or clinician-diagnosed COVID-19 case occurred within 2 weeks of entry.

Sequencing input: PBMCs or T cells enriched from blood (not recorded which). V is TRBV4-2 and J is TRBJ2-5, with D tentatively TRBD1 (5 bases). The sequence was obtained from a woman aged 25 to 39 who had been exposed to COVID-19. CDR3 in DNA: TGTGCCAGCAGCCAAGATGGGGCAAGGGACCAGTACTTC. Translation gives CASSQDGARDQYF.